This passage covers 10 T cell receptor beta chains from one sample sequenced in a study of vaccination and CD4 T cells after COVID-19. These TCRs are of unknown antigen specificity. Oncomine TCR Beta short-read sequencing was applied to DNA from cultured CD4+ T cells. TCRdb re-called the PCR reads with MiXCR, one entry per CDR3 protein. The data hold 15,000 to 20,000 distinct CDR3 sequences, with around half observed a single time. Treatment reported: roughly 10-day PBMC culture with coronavirus spike peptide pools or control peptides (ViraFEST assay). Material for sequencing was CD4+ T cells from blood, cultured in vitro. The receptors come from a human donor who had recovered from COVID-19.

This chain joins TRBV18 and TRBJ2-3; D possibly corresponds to TRBD1 (5 bases). Germline assignment: CDR1 KGHSH and CDR2 LQKENI. V was shortened by 1 base and J by 3 bases, with 17 bases between the two germline ends. The CDR3 has 17 amino acids. CDR3 bases: TGTGCCAGCTCACCACTGCAGGGTCTTCAGGGTACAGATACGCAGTATTTT. Translated, it gives CASSPLQGLQGTDTQYF.

The chain is built from TRBV2 and TRBJ1-5, with TRBD1 matching over 10 bases. The V and J ends lost 6 bases and 3 bases, in that order; junction bases with no gene match: 5. CDR3 length: 15 residues. Germline V lookup: CDR1 SNHLY, CDR2 FYNNEI. CDR3 DNA sequence: TGTGCCAGCAGGGGGGACAGGGGTTCCAATCAGCCCCAGCATTTT. Translated, it gives CASRGDRGSNQPQHF.

Only a few counts were recorded for this clonotype. The V call is TRBV6-2 or TRBV6-3, the J call TRBJ1-4; 10 positions match TRBD1. V lost 6 bases and J lost 5; bases outside the gene matches: 3. The CDR3 spans 14 residues. CDR1 is MNHEY and CDR2 is SVGEGT in the germline V gene. CDR3 bases: TGTGCCAGCAGCCGGGACAGGGGAAATGAAAAACTGTTTTTT. This sequence encodes CASSRDRGNEKLFF.

The gene calls are TRBV9 and TRBJ2-3; no definite D call. Trimming left V 4 bases short and J 3 bases short, with 18 bases between. This CDR3 is 16 amino acids long. The germline V gene has CDR1 SGDLS and CDR2 YYNGEE. CDR3 nucleotide sequence: TGTGCCAGCAGCTCATACGGACGGACGCAAACAGATACGCAGTATTTT. Its protein product is CASSSYGRTQTDTQYF.

There are a few counts of this clonotype. The CDR3 DNA sequence: TGTGCCAGCAGCTTAGCCACAGGGATGAACACTGAAGCTTTCTTT. Encoded protein: CASSLATGMNTEAFF. The chain uses TRBV7-9 and TRBJ1-1, with D tentatively TRBD1 (6 bases). This CDR3 region has 15 residues. Looked up from germline, CDR1 is SEHNR and CDR2 is FQNEAQ (reference sequence). The V and J ends lost 0 bases and 0 bases respectively, with 8 bases between them.

CDR3 in DNA: TGTGCCAGCAGCTTAACGGGGGCACCGGTCACTGAAGCTTTCTTT. Its translation: CASSLTGAPVTEAFF. V usage is TRBV7-3 and J usage is TRBJ1-1; D is possibly TRBD1 (6 bases). Trimming removed 0 bases from V and 4 bases from J, with 12 bases in between. The CDR3 is 15 amino acids. Germline CDR1 is SGHTA and CDR2 is FQGTGA.

The chain recombines TRBV20-1 with TRBJ1-6, with 7 bases matching TRBD1. V gave up 6 bases and J gave up 9 bases; unmatched junction bases: 8. Per germline, CDR1 DFQATT and CDR2 SNEGSKA (reference sequence). This CDR3 spans 13 amino acids. The CDR3: CSALSGGTSPLHF. As DNA, the CDR3 is TGCAGTGCGCTCTCAGGGGGTACTTCACCCCTCCACTTT.

This chain joins TRBV24-1 and TRBJ2-2, with D unclear. Germline V lookup: CDR1 KGHDR, CDR2 SFDVKD. Between the trimmed V and J ends, which lost 0 bases and 3 bases, there was a span of 4 bases. The CDR3 extends over 14 amino acids. In DNA, the CDR3 is TGTGCCACCAGTGATTTGGGTCACACCGGGGAGCTGTTTTTT. Encoded protein: CATSDLGHTGELFF.

The gene calls are TRBV19 and TRBJ1-1; no firm D call. The CDR3 is made up of 13 amino acids. Looked up from germline, CDR1 is LNHDA and CDR2 is SQIVND (reference sequence). V was clipped by 5 bases and J by 5 bases, with 12 bases between them. The CDR3 DNA sequence: TGTGCCAGTAGTGTCCGAGTTGCGACTGAAGCTTTCTTT. Protein product: CASSVRVATEAFF. Full variable domain (outside the CDR3, taken from reference TRBV19 and TRBJ1-1): DGGITQSPKYLFRKEGQNVTLSCEQNLNHDAMYWYRQDPGQGLRLIYYSQIVNDFQKGDIAEGYSVSREKKESFPLTVTSAQKNPTAFYLCASSVRVATEAFFGQGTRLTVV.

The chain uses TRBV2 and TRBJ1-1, with D possibly being TRBD1 (5 bases). Trimming stripped 8 bases from V and 0 bases from J, with 13 bases between. From germline, CDR1 is SNHLY and CDR2 FYNNEI. This CDR3 spans 14 amino acids. CDR3 loop: CASGAASVNTEAFF. The CDR3 DNA is TGTGCCAGCGGGGCGGCGAGCGTGAACACTGAAGCTTTCTTT.